This T cell receptor beta chain was sequenced during a study of immune evolution from preneoplasia to lung adenocarcinoma. Some clones are missing from TCRdb's copy, which holds only in-frame ones; the method was immunoSEQ multiplex PCR. This table has about 14,000 clones, about 85% appearing once. This clone is a singleton in its sample. Specimen: FFPE lung adenocarcinoma in situ tissue. The clonotype comes from a donor aged 70 or over with lung adenocarcinoma.

The CDR3: CATTRAVPSTDTQYF. CDR3 DNA: TGTGCCACCACCCGGGCGGTACCTAGCACAGATACGCAGTATTTT. V gene TRBV10-3 combines with J gene TRBJ2-3, with unresolved D. Trimming pared 10 bases from V and 0 bases from J, leaving 17 bases between. The V gene's germline CDR1 is ENHRY and CDR2 SYGVKD. The CDR3 is made up of 15 amino acids.